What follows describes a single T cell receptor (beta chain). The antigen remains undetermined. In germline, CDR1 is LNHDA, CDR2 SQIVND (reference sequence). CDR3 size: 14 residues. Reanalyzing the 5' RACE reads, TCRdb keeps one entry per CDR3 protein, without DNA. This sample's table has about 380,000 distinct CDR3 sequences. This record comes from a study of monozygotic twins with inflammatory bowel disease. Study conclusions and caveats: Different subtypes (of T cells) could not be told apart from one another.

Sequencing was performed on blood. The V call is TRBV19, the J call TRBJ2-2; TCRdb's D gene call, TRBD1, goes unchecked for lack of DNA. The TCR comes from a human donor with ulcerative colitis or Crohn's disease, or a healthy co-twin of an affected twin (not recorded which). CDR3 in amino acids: CASSIVSGAGELFF.